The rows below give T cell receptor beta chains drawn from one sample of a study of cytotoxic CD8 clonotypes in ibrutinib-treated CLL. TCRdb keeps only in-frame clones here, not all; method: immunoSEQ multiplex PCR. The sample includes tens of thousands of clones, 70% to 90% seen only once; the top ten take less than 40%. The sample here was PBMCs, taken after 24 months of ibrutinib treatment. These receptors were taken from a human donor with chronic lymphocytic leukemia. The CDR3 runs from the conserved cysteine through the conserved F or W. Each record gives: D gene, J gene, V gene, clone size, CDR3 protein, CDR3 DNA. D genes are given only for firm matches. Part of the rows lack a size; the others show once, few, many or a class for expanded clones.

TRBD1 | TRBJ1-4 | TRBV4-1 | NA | CASSPAQGVEKLFF | TGCGCCAGCAGCCCCGCCCAGGGGGTTGAAAAACTGTTTTTT
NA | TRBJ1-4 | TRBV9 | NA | CASSVGSGSQELFF | TGTGCCAGCAGCGTAGGGTCCGGGTCGCAGGAACTGTTTTTT
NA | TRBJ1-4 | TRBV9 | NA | CASALRDTQSEKLFF | TGTGCCAGCGCCCTCCGGGACACACAAAGTGAAAAACTGTTTTTT
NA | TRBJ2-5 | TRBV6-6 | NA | CASSQGMGGDPQYF | TGTGCCAGCAGCCAAGGGATGGGAGGCGACCCCCAGTACTTC
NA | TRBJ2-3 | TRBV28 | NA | CASSLFRRGSYGTDTQYF | TGTGCCAGCAGTTTATTTAGGAGGGGAAGTTATGGGACAGATACGCAGTATTTT
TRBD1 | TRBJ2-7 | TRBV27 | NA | CASSFRRGGLGYEQYF | TGTGCCAGCAGTTTTCGTCGAGGGGGCCTCGGATACGAGCAGTACTTC
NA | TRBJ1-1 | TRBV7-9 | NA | CASLGGRDTEAFF | TGTGCCAGCTTGGGAGGGAGGGACACTGAAGCTTTCTTT
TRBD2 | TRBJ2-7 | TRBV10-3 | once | CAISEGPSGSREQYF | TGTGCCATCAGTGAGGGTCCTAGCGGGAGTCGGGAGCAGTACTTC
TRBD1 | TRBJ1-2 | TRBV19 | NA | CASSTGFIGYGYTF | TGTGCCAGCTCGACAGGGTTTATTGGCTATGGCTACACCTTC
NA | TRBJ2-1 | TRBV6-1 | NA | CASSEGGFGNEQFF | TGTGCCAGCAGTGAAGGGGGGTTTGGGAATGAGCAGTTCTTC
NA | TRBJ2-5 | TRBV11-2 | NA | CASRQGGETQYF | TGTGCCAGCAGACAGGGAGGGGAGACCCAGTACTTC
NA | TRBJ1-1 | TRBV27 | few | CASSLGTEAFF | TGTGCCAGCAGTTTAGGCACTGAAGCTTTCTTT
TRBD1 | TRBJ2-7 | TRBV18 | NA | CASSRDSSYEQYF | TGTGCCAGCTCACGGGACAGCTCCTACGAGCAGTACTTC
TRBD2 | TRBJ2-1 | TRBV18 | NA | CASSPPVLADGHNEQFF | TGTGCCAGCTCACCACCTGTCCTAGCGGACGGGCACAATGAGCAGTTCTTC
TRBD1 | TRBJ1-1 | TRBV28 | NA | CASSLFYRGVAEAFF | TGTGCCAGCAGTTTATTTTACAGGGGGGTCGCTGAAGCTTTCTTT
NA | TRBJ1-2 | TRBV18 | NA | CASSPPARAYGYTF | TGTGCCAGCTCACCGCCGGCAAGGGCGTATGGCTACACCTTC
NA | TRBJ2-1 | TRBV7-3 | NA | CASSFTPNNEQFF | TGTGCCAGCAGCTTTACACCAAACAATGAGCAGTTCTTC
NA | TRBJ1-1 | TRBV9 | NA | CASSVAASTEAFF | TGTGCCAGCAGCGTAGCGGCCAGCACTGAAGCTTTCTTT
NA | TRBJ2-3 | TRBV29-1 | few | CSVEAAQGGADTQYF | TGCAGCGTTGAGGCGGCACAGGGAGGTGCAGATACGCAGTATTTT
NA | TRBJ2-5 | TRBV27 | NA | CASSLSGETQYF | TGTGCCAGCAGTTTATCTGGAGAGACCCAGTACTTC
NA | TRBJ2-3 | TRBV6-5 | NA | CASSTYGETDTQYF | TGTGCCAGCAGTACCTACGGGGAAACAGATACGCAGTATTTT
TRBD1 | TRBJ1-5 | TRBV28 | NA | CASSLSGTGAGQPQHF | TGTGCCAGCAGCCTATCCGGGACAGGGGCCGGTCAGCCCCAGCATTTT
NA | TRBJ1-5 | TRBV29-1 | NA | CSVAGSNQPQHF | TGCAGCGTTGCGGGGAGCAATCAGCCCCAGCATTTT
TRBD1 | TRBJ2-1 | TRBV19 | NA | CASSNGQGLNNEQFF | TGTGCCAGTAGTAATGGACAGGGGTTGAACAATGAGCAGTTCTTC
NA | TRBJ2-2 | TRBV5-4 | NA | CASSSGSSNTGELFF | TGTGCCAGCAGCTCTGGCAGTTCGAACACCGGGGAGCTGTTTTTT
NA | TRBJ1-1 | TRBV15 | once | CATSPGVSEAFF | TGTGCCACCAGCCCCGGGGTTTCTGAAGCTTTCTTT
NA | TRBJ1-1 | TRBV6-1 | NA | CASIPGPSHTEAFF | TGTGCCAGCATCCCCGGGCCGTCACACACTGAAGCTTTCTTT
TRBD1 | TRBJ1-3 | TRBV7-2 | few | CASSLTGAGNTIYF | TGTGCCAGCAGCTTAACAGGGGCTGGAAACACCATATATTTT
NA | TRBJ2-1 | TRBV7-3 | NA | CASSLSDYNEQFF | TGTGCCAGCAGCTTAAGTGATTACAATGAGCAGTTCTTC
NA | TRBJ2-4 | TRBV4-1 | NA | CASSQGGVHIQYF | TGCGCCAGCAGCCAAGGTGGGGTGCACATTCAGTACTTC
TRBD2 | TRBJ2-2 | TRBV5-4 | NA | CASSSGLAGINTGELFF | TGTGCCAGCAGCTCAGGACTAGCGGGAATCAACACCGGGGAGCTGTTTTTT
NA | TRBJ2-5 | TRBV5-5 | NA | CASSLAPTMQETQYF | TGTGCCAGCAGCTTGGCACCGACGATGCAAGAGACCCAGTACTTC
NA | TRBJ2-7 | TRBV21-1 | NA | CASRNSTGTPWEQYF | TGTGCCAGCAGAAACTCGACAGGGACCCCCTGGGAGCAGTACTTC
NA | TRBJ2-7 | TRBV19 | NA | CASTPTGLGSYEQYF | TGTGCCAGTACCCCAACAGGGTTGGGCTCCTACGAGCAGTACTTC
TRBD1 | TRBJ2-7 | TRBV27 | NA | CASSSDRSSYEQYF | TGTGCCAGCAGTTCGGACAGGTCATCCTACGAGCAGTACTTC
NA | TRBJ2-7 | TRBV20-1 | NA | CSASGRKQYF | TGCAGTGCTAGTGGGCGGAAGCAGTACTTC
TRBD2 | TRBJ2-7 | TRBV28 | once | CASEAGGANEQYF | TGTGCCAGCGAAGCGGGAGGGGCTAACGAGCAGTACTTC
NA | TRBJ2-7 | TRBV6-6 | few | CASRGDSYEQYF | TGTGCCAGCAGGGGGGACTCCTACGAGCAGTACTTC
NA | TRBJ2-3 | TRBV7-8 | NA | CASSLRGRWASTDTQYF | TGTGCCAGCAGCTTACGGGGGCGTTGGGCTAGCACAGATACGCAGTATTTT
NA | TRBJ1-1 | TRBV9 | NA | CASSVRATNTEAFF | TGTGCCAGCAGCGTACGGGCCACGAACACTGAAGCTTTCTTT
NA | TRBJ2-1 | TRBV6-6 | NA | CATSRAGSVEQFF | TGTGCCACCTCGAGGGCGGGATCGGTTGAGCAGTTCTTC